The sample holds one count of the clone carrying this T cell receptor beta chain. The record originates from a study of shared clonotypes between healthy human individuals. Trimming removed 3 bases from V and 0 bases from J, with 12 bases in between. Germline CDR1 is LNHNV and CDR2 is YYDKDF (reference sequence). The CDR3 is 16 residues long. In the original workflow: Junction-only immunoSEQ sequences carried no quality scores, so filtering differed. TCRdb's copy holds only in-frame clones and misses some; the assay was immunoSEQ multiplex PCR. V, J and clone size were drawn from that table, and D and trimming were deduced from the DNA. The sample carries approximately 510,000 clones, 79% recorded once.

The rearrangement links TRBV15 to TRBJ2-1, with D unresolved. The material sequenced was PBMCs. This receptor was identified in a woman aged 40 to 50 in good health. Some clones in this sample may be carry-over from other donors' samples. The CDR3 here is CATSREMMSSYNEQFF. The CDR3 bases are TGTGCCACCAGCAGGGAAATGATGAGCTCCTACAATGAGCAGTTCTTC.